The 10 T cell receptor beta chains below were found in one sample sequenced in a study of cytomegalovirus exposure and HLA in healthy donors (dated by TCRdb to 2017 to 2019). The receptor library was made with the immunoSEQ multiplex PCR assay. For the multiplex PCR, a mixture combining 60 forward primers for TCR Vbeta segments and 13 reverse primers for TCR Jbeta segments was used. TCRdb carries this immuneACCESS record with in-frame sequences only. Its versions omit some clonotypes, under half of them owing to an unresolved V gene in the studies checked, with the rest unexplained. This sample lists some 99,000 clones; around three quarters were detected once. Together, the top ten hold about 2% of the sample. What was sequenced was PBMCs. Receptor source: a man aged 35-49 years in good health and CMV-seronegative.

The gene calls are TRBV6-5 and TRBJ1-4; a possible D gene is TRBD1 (6 bases). V lost 6 bases, J lost 3 bases, and 11 bases lay in between. The CDR3 contains 14 residues. Germline lookup yields CDR1 MNHEY and CDR2 SVGAGI. The CDR3 sequence is CASRKTGPNEKLFF. CDR3 in DNA: TGTGCCAGCAGGAAGACAGGCCCTAATGAAAAACTGTTTTTT.

The table lists this clone with a few counts. The V gene is TRBV7-6, the J gene TRBJ2-2, with 8 bases identical to TRBD2. Germline V gene sequence: CDR1 SGHVS, CDR2 FNYEAQ. With 6 bases clipped from V and 4 bases from J, the junction kept 16 bases outside the gene matches. This CDR3 has 18 amino acids. The chain's CDR3 is CASRSLRGQRERTGELFF. CDR3 bases: TGTGCCAGCAGGAGCCTCAGGGGCCAGCGGGAGCGCACCGGGGAGCTGTTTTTT.

This clone was counted between two and nine times. The chain carries TRBV5-1 and TRBJ1-6; D unclear. The CDR3 is 14 residues long. Germline assignment: CDR1 SGHRS and CDR2 YFSETQ. Deletions cut 0 bases from V and 5 bases from J, with 6 bases between. CDR3 coding DNA: TGCGCCAGCAGCTTGGAACAGAATAATTCACCCCTCCACTTT. The encoded protein is CASSLEQNNSPLHF.

The chain couples TRBV11-2 to TRBJ2-7, with D tentatively TRBD2 (6 bases). Germline CDR1 and CDR2: SGHAT and FQNNGV. V gave up 6 bases and J gave up 3 bases, with 18 bases separating them. This CDR3 spans 15 amino acids. CDR3 nucleotides: TGTGCCAGCAGGCCATGGGAGGCTCGAGTCTACGAGCAGTACTTC. Its protein product is CASRPWEARVYEQYF. The variable domain in full, completed from reference TRBV11-2 and TRBJ2-7, reads EAGVAQSPRYKIIEKRQSVAFWCNPISGHATLYWYQQILGQGPKLLIQFQNNGVVDDSQLPKDRFSAERLKGVDSTLKIQPAKLEDSAVYLCASRPWEARVYEQYFGPGTRLTVT.

The V and J genes are TRBV15 and TRBJ2-3; 12 bases fit TRBD1. The length of the CDR3 is 16 residues. Trimming cost V 3 bases and J 2 bases; bases outside gene matches: 3. Germline V gene sequence: CDR1 LNHNV, CDR2 YYDKDF (reference sequence). CDR3 residues: CATSRGQGAVTDTQYF. Written as DNA, the CDR3 is TGTGCCACCAGCAGGGGACAGGGGGCAGTCACAGATACGCAGTATTTT.

The gene calls are TRBV6-1 and TRBJ2-1; 9 nucleotides align to TRBD2. The CDR3 sequence is 17 residues long. Germline CDR1 and CDR2: MNHNS and SASEGT. Trimming removed 3 bases from V and 3 bases from J; junction bases left unmatched: 9. The CDR3, as DNA: TGTGCCAGCAGTGATCCTACACTAGCGGGTGTCTACAATGAGCAGTTCTTC. Residues: CASSDPTLAGVYNEQFF.

This clone was observed a few times. V and J are TRBV7-3 and TRBJ2-3, with 15 bases identical to TRBD2. Germline-derived CDR1 and CDR2 are SGHTA and FQGTGA. The CDR3 is 21 amino acids. With 0 bases clipped from V and 0 bases from J, the junction kept 10 bases outside the gene matches. CDR3: CASSLTPIWTSGGGSTDTQYF. The DNA of the CDR3 is TGTGCCAGCAGCTTAACCCCAATCTGGACTAGCGGGGGGGGGAGCACAGATACGCAGTATTTT.

The V and J genes are TRBV6-6 and TRBJ2-7; unclear D gene. V shed 0 bases and J shed 5 bases, with 8 bases lying between them. Germline CDR1 MNHNY, CDR2 SVGAGI (reference sequence). The CDR3 runs to 13 residues. The CDR3 loop is CASSYSTIHEQYF. CDR3 sequence (DNA): TGTGCCAGCAGTTACTCGACAATCCACGAGCAGTACTTC.

J is TRBJ1-3 and V is TRBV9; D is perhaps TRBD1 (5 bases). The V end was cut by 4 bases, the J end by 2 bases, with 7 bases between. CDR3 length equals 13 residues. CDR1 is SGDLS and CDR2 is YYNGEE in the germline V gene. The DNA of the CDR3 is TGTGCCAGCAGCCGGACACCTGGAAACACCATATATTTT. As protein: CASSRTPGNTIYF.

This rearrangement joins TRBV7-9 to TRBJ2-2; weak D call: TRBD2 (6 bases). V lost 4 bases and J 5 bases, leaving 26 bases between the germline ends. Germline V gene data show CDR1 as SEHNR and CDR2 as FQNEAQ (reference sequence). CDR3 size: 19 residues. For the CDR3, the DNA is TGTGCCAGCAGCTCGGCCGCCTTTCCGGGCCGCCGGGAGACCGGGGAGCTGTTTTTT. This codes for CASSSAAFPGRRETGELFF.